This T cell receptor (beta chain) was obtained from a study of blood T cell repertoires in COVID-19. As for the study in general: Samples taken during acute and convalescent COVID-19 were collected in the United States, Italy and Spain. PBMCs, B-cell-depleted T cells, or T cells were the source of the cDNA or gDNA that made up the material.

With 8 bases clipped from V and 8 bases from J, the junction kept 21 bases outside the gene matches. The CDR3 consists of 18 residues. Germline V gene lookup returns CDR1 MNHEY and CDR2 SMNVEV (reference sequence). In the source study's methods: Estimation of nucleated cell counts was performed using reference gene primer amplification. The data were produced by immunoSEQ multiplex PCR, yet TCRdb's version contains in-frame clones alone and is incomplete. V and J calls and clone size follow that table, whereas D and trimming were derived from the DNA. Among around 130,000 clones listed, approximately 80% were seen once.

The chain joins TRBV27 to TRBJ1-4; 9 bases fit TRBD1. The clonotype comes from a human donor in a cohort sampled during active COVID-19. Sequenced sample: peripheral blood. This chain's CDR3 is CASGSLGQGAGGREKLFF. In DNA, the CDR3 is TGTGCCAGCGGGTCGTTGGGACAGGGTGCCGGTGGGAGAGAAAAACTGTTTTTT.